The 7 T cell receptor beta chains given below trace back to one sample, sequenced in a study of T-cell reconstitution after alpha-beta-depleted transplantation in children. Preparation of the TCRbeta library used unique molecular identifiers. TCRdb recomputed calls from the PCR reads with MiXCR, one row per CDR3 protein. The sample yields some 640,000 distinct CDR3 sequences, around 16% seen once. The sample here was PBMCs from the stem cell graft donor, taken from the stem cell graft. These receptors came from a human donor who donated a stem cell graft to a child with acute myeloid leukemia.

The chain's CDR3 is CASSSRTDLNTEAFF. Here the CDR3 DNA reads TGTGCCAGCAGCTCCAGGACGGATTTGAACACTGAAGCTTTCTTT. This rearrangement joins TRBV7-2 to TRBJ1-1; D is uncertain. CDR1 and CDR2 (germline): SGHTA, FQGNSA. This CDR3 has 15 amino acids. Trimming removed 4 bases from V and 0 bases from J, with 12 bases in between.

The chain links TRBV28 to TRBJ2-2; no firm D call. The CDR3 contains 14 residues. From germline, CDR1 is MDHEN and CDR2 SYDVKM. Between the trimmed V and J ends, which lost 6 bases and 9 bases, there was a span of 17 bases. For the CDR3, the DNA is TGTGCCAGCAGCTATGACATCCTCTCCTGGGAGCTGTTTTTT. Translation: CASSYDILSWELFF. The full variable domain, completed using reference TRBV28 and TRBJ2-2, is DVKVTQSSRYLVKRTGEKVFLECVQDMDHENMFWYRQDPGLGLRLIYFSYDVKMKEKGDIPEGYSVSREKKERFSLILESASTNQTSMYLCASSYDILSWELFFGEGSRLTVL.

This clonotype was seen only a few times. The rearrangement joins TRBV20-1 to TRBJ1-4; D might be TRBD1 (5 bases). The ends were cut back, 6 bases at V and 1 base at J, with 12 bases in the middle. The CDR3 totals 14 residues. Germline CDR1 reads DFQATT; CDR2 reads SNEGSKA (reference sequence). The CDR3 nucleotides are TGCAGTGCGACGGAGAGGGGAACTAATGAAAAACTGTTTTTT. Protein product: CSATERGTNEKLFF.

The V and J genes are TRBV28 and TRBJ2-2; either TRBD1 or TRBD2 may supply D (5 bases each). The V end lost 2 bases, the J end lost 5 bases, and 15 bases lay between the germline ends. The V gene's germline CDR1 is MDHEN and CDR2 SYDVKM. The CDR3 contains 16 residues. DNA for the CDR3: TGTGCCAGCAGTTTACGGGGCCTTGAGAGAACCGGGGAGCTGTTTTTT. Translation gives CASSLRGLERTGELFF.

The chain couples TRBV2 to TRBJ1-6, with TRBD1 as a possible D gene (6 bases). V dropped 5 bases and J dropped 9 bases, with 14 bases sitting between them. The germline V gene encodes CDR1 SNHLY and CDR2 FYNNEI. The CDR3 extends over 14 amino acids. In DNA form, the CDR3 reads TGTGCCAGCAGTACTCTACAGGGAGGTTCACCCCTCCACTTT. Translating it yields CASSTLQGGSPLHF.

This clonotype was counted at least ten times. The J gene is TRBJ1-5, the V gene TRBV6-5; no clear D gene. V lost 1 base and J lost 1, with 11 bases in between. Germline-derived CDR1 and CDR2 are MNHEY and SVGAGI. The CDR3 extends over 16 amino acids. The CDR3 DNA reads TGTGCCAGCAGTTACTATCCCAGTGAAAGCAATCAGCCCCAGCATTTT. This translates into CASSYYPSESNQPQHF.

The V call is TRBV4-2, the J call TRBJ2-1; no firm D call. The germline V gene has CDR1 LGHNA and CDR2 YNFKEQ. The CDR3 runs 15 residues. V lost 0 bases and J lost 10, with 16 bases in between. The CDR3 reads CASSQDYLRTMEQFF. In DNA, the CDR3 is TGTGCCAGCAGCCAAGATTACTTGCGGACGATGGAGCAGTTCTTC.